A selection of T cell receptor beta chains follows, all from one sample in a study of blood T cell repertoires in COVID-19. Some clones are missing from TCRdb's copy, which holds only in-frame ones; the method was immunoSEQ multiplex PCR. The profile shows 250,000 or so clones, around 80% of them singletons. Material for sequencing was peripheral blood. The receptor source for this set is a human donor in a cohort sampled during active COVID-19. CDR3s include the opening cysteine and the closing phenylalanine or tryptophan. The D gene is left open where the match is weak. Some rows mark clone size as missing; the rest say once, few, many or name a class of expanded clone.

.,TRBJ2-7,TRBD1,TRBV29-1,TGCAGCGTTGGCGGACAGGGAACTGGATGGAGCGAGCAGTACTTC,CSVGGQGTGWSEQYF
.,TRBJ1-1,TRBD1,TRBV19,TGTGCCAGTAGTCCGCTGACAGGGGGTAAGTCTATGAACACTGAAGCTTTCTTT,CASSPLTGGKSMNTEAFF
.,TRBJ2-1,TRBD2,TRBV6-1,TGTGCCAGCAGTGATGGTCCTCTAGCGGGAGTCCCCAATGAGCAGTTCTTC,CASSDGPLAGVPNEQFF
.,TRBJ2-6,.,TRBV27,TGTGCCAGCAGTTCCAGTATAACTGGGGCCAACGTCCTGACTTTC,CASSSSITGANVLTF
.,TRBJ2-7,TRBD2,TRBV5-6,TGTGCCAGCGGCGAACTAGCGGCTAGAACCTACGAGCAGTACTTC,CASGELAARTYEQYF
.,TRBJ2-3,.,TRBV3-1/TRBV3-2,TGTGCCAGCAGCCAAAGGACTCCTAGCACAGATACGCAGTATTTT,CASSQRTPSTDTQYF
once,TRBJ2-7,.,TRBV5-1,TGCGCCAGCAGCCGGGGGGCGGGAGAGCAGTACTTC,CASSRGAGEQYF
.,TRBJ2-3,.,TRBV29-1,TGCAGCGCTTATACTTCGACAGGAGCTAGCACAGATACGCAGTATTTT,CSAYTSTGASTDTQYF
once,TRBJ2-5,.,TRBV24-1,TGTGCCACCAGTGACCCCTCGGCGGGATCGAGGGAGACCCAGTACTTC,CATSDPSAGSRETQYF
.,TRBJ2-4,.,TRBV28,TGTGCCAGTGGGGGGGCGGACGAAGGAGCTGCCAAAAACATTCAGTACTTC,CASGGADEGAAKNIQYF
.,TRBJ2-2,.,TRBV9,TGTGCCAGCAGCGCCAGACCTACAGGGACCGGGGAGCTGTTTTTT,CASSARPTGTGELFF
once,TRBJ2-6,TRBD1,TRBV28,TGTGCCACCCAAACAGGGGGCAGTGGGGCCAACGTCCTGACTTTC,CATQTGGSGANVLTF
.,TRBJ1-1,.,TRBV23-1,TGCGCCAGCAGTCACTCGGACAGACTGAACACTGAAGCTTTCTTT,CASSHSDRLNTEAFF
.,TRBJ2-7,TRBD1,TRBV5-6,TGTGCCAGCAGACGAGGACCCCGGGACAGCTACGAGCAGTACTTC,CASRRGPRDSYEQYF
.,TRBJ2-6,.,TRBV6-2/TRBV6-3,TGTGCCAGCAGCTGGATGGGGGCAGGCTTCTCTGGGGCCAACGTCCTGACTTTC,CASSWMGAGFSGANVLTF
few,TRBJ1-2,.,TRBV7-3,TGTGCCAGCAGCTCCAGCCCACTGGAGAGGAATGGCTACACCTTC,CASSSSPLERNGYTF
.,TRBJ1-3,.,TRBV5-1,TGCGCCAGCAGCTCTGGAGACTCTGGAAACACCATATATTTT,CASSSGDSGNTIYF
.,TRBJ1-6,TRBD1,TRBV5-1,TGCGCCAGCAGCCCGGGACAGGATAATTCACCCCTCCACTTT,CASSPGQDNSPLHF
.,TRBJ2-1,.,TRBV23-1,TGCGCCAGCAGTCAATCCCCGAGTAGGACATACGACAATGAGCAGTTCTTC,CASSQSPSRTYDNEQFF
.,TRBJ1-2,TRBD1,TRBV7-9,TGTGCCAGCAAAAGTTGGGGACAGGGGTTTTATGGCTACACCTTC,CASKSWGQGFYGYTF
.,TRBJ2-7,.,TRBV7-9,TGTGCCAGCAGCCCACAGGGAGGGTTGGACGAGCAGTACTTC,CASSPQGGLDEQYF
.,TRBJ2-5,.,TRBV18,TGTGCCAGCTCACCGCCGGACAGCCGGGAGACCCAGTACTTC,CASSPPDSRETQYF
few,TRBJ1-6,TRBD1,TRBV6-5,TGTGCCAGCAGTTACGACAGGGCTAATTCACCCCTCCACTTT,CASSYDRANSPLHF
.,TRBJ1-4,.,TRBV15,TGTGCCACCAGCTTGGACTTTAATGAAAAACTGTTTTTT,CATSLDFNEKLFF
.,TRBJ2-7,TRBD2,TRBV18,TGTGCCAGCTCCTTAGGACTAGCGGATACCTACGAGCAGTACTTC,CASSLGLADTYEQYF
once,TRBJ2-7,.,TRBV28,TGTGCCAGCAGTAGCCCAGCGGGTCGCTCCTACGAGCAGTACTTC,CASSSPAGRSYEQYF
.,TRBJ2-2,TRBD2,TRBV6-6,TGTGCCAGCAGTTACTCGAGGACTAGGGGCACCGGGGAGCTGTTTTTT,CASSYSRTRGTGELFF
once,TRBJ2-1,TRBD1,TRBV6-5,TGTGCCAGCATTACCGGGACAGGGTTTAATGAGCAGTTCTTC,CASITGTGFNEQFF
.,TRBJ1-5,TRBD1,TRBV30,TGTGCCTGGAGGGGACAGGGAAATCAGCCCCAGCATTTT,CAWRGQGNQPQHF
.,TRBJ1-2,TRBD1,TRBV19,TGTGCCAGTAGTATAGATCACGCAGGGGGCCGCGGATACACCTTC,CASSIDHAGGRGYTF
.,TRBJ2-3,.,TRBV5-6,TGTGCCAGCAGCTTCGAGACTAGAATAAATACGCAGTATTTT,CASSFETRINTQYF
.,TRBJ1-5,.,TRBV19,TGTGCCAGTAGCATTAAAATCTATAGCAATCAGCCCCAGCATTTT,CASSIKIYSNQPQHF
.,TRBJ2-3,TRBD2,TRBV14,TGTGCCAGCAGCCGACTAGCGGACACAGATACGCAGTATTTT,CASSRLADTDTQYF
.,TRBJ1-2,TRBD1,TRBV5-6,TGTGCCAGCACCTCGATAGACAGGGAAGACTATGGCTACACCTTC,CASTSIDREDYGYTF
.,TRBJ2-1,.,TRBV6-6,TGTGCCAGCAGTTACACATACTACAATGAGCAGTTCTTC,CASSYTYYNEQFF
few,TRBJ2-1,.,TRBV12-3/TRBV12-4,TGTGCCAGCACCGGCGGCAATGAGCAGTTCTTC,CASTGGNEQFF
.,TRBJ1-6,.,TRBV30,TGTGCCTGCCCCGAGGGGCGGGGGGCGAAAAATTCACCCCTCCACTTT,CACPEGRGAKNSPLHF
once,TRBJ2-3,.,TRBV7-8,TGTGCCAGCAGCGCCCCTTCACGGTACACAGATACGCAGTATTTT,CASSAPSRYTDTQYF
.,TRBJ2-7,TRBD1,TRBV28,TGTGCCAGCAGTTTCGTCTTCGGGACAGGAAGCTCCTACGAGCAGTACTTC,CASSFVFGTGSSYEQYF
few,TRBJ2-1,.,TRBV5-6,TGTGCCAGCAGCTTCCCCTTCAATGAGCAGTTCTTC,CASSFPFNEQFF
.,TRBJ2-1,TRBD2,TRBV9,TGTGCCAGCAGCGTAGGGGCTAGCGGGGCGAGCTCCTACAATGAGCAGTTCTTC,CASSVGASGASSYNEQFF
.,TRBJ1-5,.,TRBV7-2,TGTGCCAGCAGCTTATTTTCAGGGGTTGGTCAGCCCCAGCATTTT,CASSLFSGVGQPQHF
.,TRBJ1-6,TRBD1,TRBV10-3,TGTGCCATCAGTGAGTCCACGCCGGGACAGGGGAGAATTCTAGGCGGTTCACCCCTCCACTTT,CAISESTPGQGRILGGSPLHF
once,TRBJ1-1,.,TRBV5-1,TGCGCCAGCAGCCCCCGGGACTTCATCACTGAAGCTTTCTTT,CASSPRDFITEAFF
.,TRBJ1-6,TRBD1,TRBV27,TGTGCCAGCAGCCCAACCCCCGGACAGGGGGCTTATTCACCCCTCCACTTT,CASSPTPGQGAYSPLHF
.,TRBJ2-2,.,TRBV7-9,TGTGCCAGCAGCTTTCTCGATACAAACACCGGGGAGCTGTTTTTT,CASSFLDTNTGELFF
.,TRBJ2-5,TRBD2,TRBV10-2,TGCGCCAGCAGTGAGATGGCTAGCGGGGGATTAAAAGAGACCCAGTACTTC,CASSEMASGGLKETQYF